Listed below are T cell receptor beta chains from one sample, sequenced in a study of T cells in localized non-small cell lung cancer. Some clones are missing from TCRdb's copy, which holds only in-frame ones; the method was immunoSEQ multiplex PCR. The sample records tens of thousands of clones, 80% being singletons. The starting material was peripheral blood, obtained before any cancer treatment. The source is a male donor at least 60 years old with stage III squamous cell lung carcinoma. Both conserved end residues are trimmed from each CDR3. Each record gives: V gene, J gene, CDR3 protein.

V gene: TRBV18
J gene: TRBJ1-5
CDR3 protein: ASSPEGNQPQH

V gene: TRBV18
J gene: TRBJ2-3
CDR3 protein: ASSPIPSGGGTDTQY

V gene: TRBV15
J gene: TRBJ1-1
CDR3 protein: ATSAGTDTEAF

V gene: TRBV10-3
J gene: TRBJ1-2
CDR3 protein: AISDPAAVYGYT

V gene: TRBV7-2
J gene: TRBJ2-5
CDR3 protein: ASSLDMAGEETQY

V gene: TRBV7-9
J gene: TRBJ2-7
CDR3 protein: ASSSFRVEGNEQY

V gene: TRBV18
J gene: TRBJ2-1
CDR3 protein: ASSPGTGDYNEQF

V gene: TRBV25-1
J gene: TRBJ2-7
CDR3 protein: ASSDRDKIYEQY

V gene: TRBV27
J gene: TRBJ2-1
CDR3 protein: ASSHIGGGSGRGNEQF

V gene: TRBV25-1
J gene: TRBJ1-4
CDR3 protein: ASSDGQRPTNEKLF

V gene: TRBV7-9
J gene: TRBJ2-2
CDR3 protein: ASSSGTSGSGTGELF

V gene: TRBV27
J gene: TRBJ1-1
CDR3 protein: ASSLASPGQANTEAF

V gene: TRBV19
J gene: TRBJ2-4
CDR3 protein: ASSIEARGGPNIQY

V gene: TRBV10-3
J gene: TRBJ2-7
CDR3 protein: AISDSYEQY

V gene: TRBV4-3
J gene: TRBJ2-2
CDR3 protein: ASSQERSTGELF

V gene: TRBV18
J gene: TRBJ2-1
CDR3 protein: ASSPPAGGRHNEQF

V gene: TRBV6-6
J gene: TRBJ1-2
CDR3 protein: ASRERRTGGKYGYT

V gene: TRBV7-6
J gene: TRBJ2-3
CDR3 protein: ASSPSRDRYSTDTQY

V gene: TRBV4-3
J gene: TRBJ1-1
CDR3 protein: ASSQSDPGQEAF

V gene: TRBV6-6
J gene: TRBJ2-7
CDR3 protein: ASSYGGGQGYEQY

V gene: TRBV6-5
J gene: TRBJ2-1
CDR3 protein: ASSYSGGLYNEQF

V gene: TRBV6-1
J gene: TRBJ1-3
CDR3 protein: ASRTDGNTIY

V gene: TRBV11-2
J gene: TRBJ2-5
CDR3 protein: ASSTKGQRRQETQY

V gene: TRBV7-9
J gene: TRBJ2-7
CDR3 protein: ASSRPSTGTAYEQY

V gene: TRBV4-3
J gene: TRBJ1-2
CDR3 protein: ASSQELQGPYGYT

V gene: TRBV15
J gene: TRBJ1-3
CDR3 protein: ATSSNQGNTIY

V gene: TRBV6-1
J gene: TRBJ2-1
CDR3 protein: ASREPGLAYL

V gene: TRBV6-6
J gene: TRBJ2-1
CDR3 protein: ASSYGTINEQF

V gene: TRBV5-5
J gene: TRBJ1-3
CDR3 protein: ASSLSQGRSSSGNTIY

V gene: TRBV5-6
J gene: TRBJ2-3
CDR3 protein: ASRLAGVYTDTQY

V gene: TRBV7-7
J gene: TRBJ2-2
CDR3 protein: ASSLAGYKNTGELF